The sample holds many counts of the clone carrying this T cell receptor beta chain. As yet, its antigen is unknown. V was shortened by 1 base and J by 2 bases, with 14 bases between the two germline ends. Germline CDR1 reads MGHRA; CDR2 reads YSYEKL. The CDR3 totals 16 residues. This record belongs to a study of blood T cells in healthy people across ages. Combining a sample-barcoded 5' primer with a J-beta primer mix, a second PCR ran for about 7 to 12 cycles. TCRdb re-called the 5' RACE reads through MiXCR, storing one row per CDR3 protein. Among roughly 1,500,000 distinct CDR3 sequences, about 43% were seen once, and the ten largest hold under 8%. Study-level results: The long-lived group displayed more naive CD4+ cells, plus higher diversity, than the aged donors did.

The rearrangement links TRBV4-1 to TRBJ2-5; possible D gene TRBD2, 5 bases. The receptor comes from a woman between 18 and 29 years old in good health. Specimen: blood. CDR3 DNA: TGCGCCAGCAGCCAAGCGCTTCGTAGCGAACAAGAGACCCAGTACTTC. Translated, it gives CASSQALRSEQETQYF.